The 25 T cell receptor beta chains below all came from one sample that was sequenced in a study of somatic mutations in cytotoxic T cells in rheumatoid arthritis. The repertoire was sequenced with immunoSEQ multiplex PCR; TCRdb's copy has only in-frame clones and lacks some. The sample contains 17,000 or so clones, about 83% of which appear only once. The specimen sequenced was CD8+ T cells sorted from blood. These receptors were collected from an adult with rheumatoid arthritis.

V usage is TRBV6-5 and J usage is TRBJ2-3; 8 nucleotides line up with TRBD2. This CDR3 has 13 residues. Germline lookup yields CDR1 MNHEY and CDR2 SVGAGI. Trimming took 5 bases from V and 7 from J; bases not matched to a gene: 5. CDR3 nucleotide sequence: TGTGCCAGCAGTGTCGCTAGCGGGTATACGCAGTATTTT. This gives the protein CASSVASGYTQYF.

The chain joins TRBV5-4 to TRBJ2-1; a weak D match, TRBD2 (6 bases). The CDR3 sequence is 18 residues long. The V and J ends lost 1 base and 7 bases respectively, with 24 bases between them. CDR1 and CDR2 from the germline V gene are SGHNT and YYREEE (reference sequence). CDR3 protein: CASSLLGLGGVSGNEQFF. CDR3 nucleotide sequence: TGTGCCAGCAGCTTGTTGGGGTTAGGCGGGGTATCGGGGAATGAGCAGTTCTTC.

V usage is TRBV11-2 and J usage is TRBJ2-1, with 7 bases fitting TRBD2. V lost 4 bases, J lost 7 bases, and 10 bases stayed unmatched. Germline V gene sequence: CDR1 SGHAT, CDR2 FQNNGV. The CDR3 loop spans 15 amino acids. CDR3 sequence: CASSSLGLPLNEQFF. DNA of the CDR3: TGTGCCAGCAGCTCCTTGGGACTACCCCTTAATGAGCAGTTCTTC.

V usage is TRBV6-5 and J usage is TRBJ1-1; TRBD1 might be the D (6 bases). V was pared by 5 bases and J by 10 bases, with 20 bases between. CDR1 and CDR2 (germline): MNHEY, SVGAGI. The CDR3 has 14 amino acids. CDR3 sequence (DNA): TGTGCCAGCAGTGGTTCAGTCTCTCCGGGGGCAGCTTTCTTT. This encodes CASSGSVSPGAAFF.

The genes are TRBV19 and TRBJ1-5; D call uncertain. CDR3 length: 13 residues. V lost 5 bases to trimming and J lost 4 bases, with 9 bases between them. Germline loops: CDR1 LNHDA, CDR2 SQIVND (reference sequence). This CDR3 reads CASSVILNQPQHF. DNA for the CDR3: TGTGCCAGTAGTGTAATCTTGAATCAGCCCCAGCATTTT.

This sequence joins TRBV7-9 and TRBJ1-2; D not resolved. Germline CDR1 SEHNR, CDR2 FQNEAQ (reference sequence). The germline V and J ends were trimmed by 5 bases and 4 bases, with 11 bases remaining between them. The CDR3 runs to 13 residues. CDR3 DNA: TGTGCCAGCAGCCCCCGAGGCCTCTATGGCTACACCTTC. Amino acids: CASSPRGLYGYTF.

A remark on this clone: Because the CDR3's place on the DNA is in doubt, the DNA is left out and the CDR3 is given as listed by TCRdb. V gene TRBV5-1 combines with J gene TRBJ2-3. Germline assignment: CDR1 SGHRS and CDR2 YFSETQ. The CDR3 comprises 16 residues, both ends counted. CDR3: CASSFGPGPFTDTQYF.

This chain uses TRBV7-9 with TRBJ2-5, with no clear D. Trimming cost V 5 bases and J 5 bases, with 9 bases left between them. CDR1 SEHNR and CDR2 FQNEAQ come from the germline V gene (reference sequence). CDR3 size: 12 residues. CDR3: CASSPVSETQYF. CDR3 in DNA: TGTGCCAGCAGCCCCGTCTCGGAGACCCAGTACTTC.

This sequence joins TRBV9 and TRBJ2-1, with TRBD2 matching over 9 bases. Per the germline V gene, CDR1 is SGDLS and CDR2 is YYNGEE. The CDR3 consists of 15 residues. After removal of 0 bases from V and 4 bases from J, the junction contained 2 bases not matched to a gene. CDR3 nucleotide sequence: TGTGCCAGCAGCGTAGGCGGGGGGGAGTACAATGAGCAGTTCTTC. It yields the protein CASSVGGGEYNEQFF. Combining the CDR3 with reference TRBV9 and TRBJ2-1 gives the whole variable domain DSGVTQTPKHLITATGQRVTLRCSPRSGDLSVYWYQQSLDQGLQFLIQYYNGEERAKGNILERFSAQQFPDLHSELNLSSLELGDSALYFCASSVGGGEYNEQFFGPGTRLTVL.

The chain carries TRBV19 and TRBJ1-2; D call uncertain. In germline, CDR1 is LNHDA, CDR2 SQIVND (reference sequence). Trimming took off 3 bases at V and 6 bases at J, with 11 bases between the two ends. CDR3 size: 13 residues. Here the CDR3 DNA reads TGTGCCAGTAGTATTGGGAGTCGCGATGGCTACACCTTC. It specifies CASSIGSRDGYTF.

The CDR3 nucleotides read TGTGCCAGGACAGCTAACTATGGCTACACCTTC. It is translated as CARTANYGYTF. The chain carries TRBV2 and TRBJ1-2, with D possibly matching TRBD1 (5 bases). The CDR3 loop spans 11 amino acids. Germline CDR1 SNHLY, CDR2 FYNNEI. The germline V and J ends were trimmed by 9 bases and 0 bases, with 5 bases remaining between them.

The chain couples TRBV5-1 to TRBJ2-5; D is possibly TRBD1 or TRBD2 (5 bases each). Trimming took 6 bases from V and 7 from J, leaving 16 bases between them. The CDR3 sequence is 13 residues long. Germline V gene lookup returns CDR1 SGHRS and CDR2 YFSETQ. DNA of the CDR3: TGCGCCAGCATGGGAGAAGAGAGGGGGACCCAGTACTTC. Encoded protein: CASMGEERGTQYF.

The CDR3 DNA reads TGTGCCAGCAGTGAATACCAGAGCTCCTACAATGAGCAGTTCTTC. Amino acid sequence: CASSEYQSSYNEQFF. This rearrangement joins TRBV27 to TRBJ2-1; D remains unclear. V lost 5 bases and J 0 bases, leaving 11 bases between the germline ends. CDR3 size: 15 residues. Per germline, CDR1 MNHEY and CDR2 SMNVEV (reference sequence).

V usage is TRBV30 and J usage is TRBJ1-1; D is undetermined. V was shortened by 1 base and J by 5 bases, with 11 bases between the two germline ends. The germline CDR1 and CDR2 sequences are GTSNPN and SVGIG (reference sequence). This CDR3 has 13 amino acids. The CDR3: CAWSEGVRTEAFF. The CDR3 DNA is TGTGCCTGGAGTGAGGGAGTTCGGACTGAAGCTTTCTTT.

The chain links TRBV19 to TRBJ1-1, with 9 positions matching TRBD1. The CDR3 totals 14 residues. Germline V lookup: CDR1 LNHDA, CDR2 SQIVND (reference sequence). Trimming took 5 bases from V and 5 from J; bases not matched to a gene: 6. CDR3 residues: CASSPGTGYTEAFF. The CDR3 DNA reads TGTGCCAGTAGTCCCGGGACAGGGTATACTGAAGCTTTCTTT.

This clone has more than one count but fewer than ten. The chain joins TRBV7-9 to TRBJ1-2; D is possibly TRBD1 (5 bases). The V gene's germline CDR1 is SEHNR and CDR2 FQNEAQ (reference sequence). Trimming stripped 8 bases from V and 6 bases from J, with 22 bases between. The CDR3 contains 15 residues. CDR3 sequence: CASFGTDARGHGYTF. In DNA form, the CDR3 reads TGTGCCAGCTTCGGGACCGACGCCCGGGGCCATGGCTACACCTTC.

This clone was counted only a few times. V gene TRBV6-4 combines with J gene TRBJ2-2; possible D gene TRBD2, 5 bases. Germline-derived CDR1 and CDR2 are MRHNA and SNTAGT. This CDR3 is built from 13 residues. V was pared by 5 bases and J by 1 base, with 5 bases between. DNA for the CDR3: TGTGCCAGCAGTAGCGGGAACACCGGGGAGCTGTTTTTT. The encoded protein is CASSSGNTGELFF.

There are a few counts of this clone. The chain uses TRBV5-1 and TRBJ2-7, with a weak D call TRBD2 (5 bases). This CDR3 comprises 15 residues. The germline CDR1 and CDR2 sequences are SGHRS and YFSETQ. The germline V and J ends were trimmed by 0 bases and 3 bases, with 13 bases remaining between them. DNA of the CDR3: TGCGCCAGCAGCTTGGCCGGACTCGAGGACTACGAGCAGTACTTC. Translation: CASSLAGLEDYEQYF.

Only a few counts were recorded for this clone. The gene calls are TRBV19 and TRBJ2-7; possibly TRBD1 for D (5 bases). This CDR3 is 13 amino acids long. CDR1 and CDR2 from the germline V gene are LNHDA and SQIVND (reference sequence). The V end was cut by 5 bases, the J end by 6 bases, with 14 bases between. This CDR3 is CASSRTGSPEQYF. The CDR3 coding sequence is TGTGCCAGTAGTCGCACAGGTTCCCCCGAGCAGTACTTC.

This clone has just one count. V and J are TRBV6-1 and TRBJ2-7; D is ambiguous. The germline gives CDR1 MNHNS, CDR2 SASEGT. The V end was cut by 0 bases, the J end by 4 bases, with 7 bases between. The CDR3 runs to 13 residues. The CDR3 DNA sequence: TGTGCCAGCAGTGAAGCTGGGTTGTACGAGCAGTACTTC. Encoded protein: CASSEAGLYEQYF.

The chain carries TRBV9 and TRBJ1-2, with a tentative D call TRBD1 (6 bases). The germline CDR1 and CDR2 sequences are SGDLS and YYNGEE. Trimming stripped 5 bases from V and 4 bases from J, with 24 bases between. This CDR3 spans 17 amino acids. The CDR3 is CASSPATAGALGYGYTF. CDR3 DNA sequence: TGTGCCAGCAGTCCCGCTACCGCAGGGGCGCTAGGCTATGGCTACACCTTC.

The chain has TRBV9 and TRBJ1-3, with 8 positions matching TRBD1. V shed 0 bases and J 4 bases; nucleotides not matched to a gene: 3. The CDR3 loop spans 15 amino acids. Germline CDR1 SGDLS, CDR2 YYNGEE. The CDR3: CASSVGRGRGNTIYF. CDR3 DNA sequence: TGTGCCAGCAGCGTAGGCAGGGGGCGAGGAAACACCATATATTTT.

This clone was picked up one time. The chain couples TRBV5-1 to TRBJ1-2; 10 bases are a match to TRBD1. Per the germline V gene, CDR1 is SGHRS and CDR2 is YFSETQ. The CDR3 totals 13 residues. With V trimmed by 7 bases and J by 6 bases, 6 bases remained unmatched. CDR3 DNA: TGCGCCAGCCGAGACAGGGGGCTGGATGGCTACACCTTC. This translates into CASRDRGLDGYTF.

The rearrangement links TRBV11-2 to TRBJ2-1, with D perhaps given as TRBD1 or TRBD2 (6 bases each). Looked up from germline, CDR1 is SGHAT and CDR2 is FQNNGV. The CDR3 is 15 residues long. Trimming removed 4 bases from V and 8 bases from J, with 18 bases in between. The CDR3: CASSSTYGGGDEQFF. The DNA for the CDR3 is TGTGCCAGCAGCTCGACCTACGGGGGCGGCGATGAGCAGTTCTTC.

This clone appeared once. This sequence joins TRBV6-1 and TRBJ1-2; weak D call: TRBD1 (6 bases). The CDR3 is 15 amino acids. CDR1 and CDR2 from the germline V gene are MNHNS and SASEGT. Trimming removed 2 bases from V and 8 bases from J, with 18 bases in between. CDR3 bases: TGTGCCAGCAGTGAACGACAGGACCCATTATTCGGCTACACCTTC. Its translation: CASSERQDPLFGYTF.